This T cell receptor beta chain was recovered during a study of Graves' ophthalmopathy and Graves' hyperthyroidism (dated by TCRdb to the late 2010s). The study in broad terms: Hyperthyroidism was considered stable if no progression to ophthalmopathy occurred within 18 months of follow-up. An independent validation cohort was composed of approximately 18 hyperthyroidism patients and approximately 15 patients who later progressed from hyperthyroidism to ophthalmopathy. The study used TCR beta repertoire signatures to distinguish Graves' ophthalmopathy from Graves' hyperthyroidism and to predict progression to ophthalmopathy. In total, 135 blood samples were TCR-sequenced: 43 ophthalmopathy, around 75 hyperthyroidism and some 17 hyperthyroidism-to-ophthalmopathy patients. T-cell repertoires of thyroid tissue and blood were compared in more than five hyperthyroidism patients. Once sampling was done, hyperthyroidism patients were given methimazole at a starting dose of 30 mg daily, while ophthalmopathy patients were given high-dose intravenous methylprednisolone. To explore V-J signatures that separate ophthalmopathy from hyperthyroidism, a discovery set of about 100 patients was enrolled, consisting of about 45 with ophthalmopathy and around 57 with stable hyperthyroidism. Points the paper makes about the study in general: In validation, the model predicted ophthalmopathy progression with more than 70% sensitivity and roughly 72% specificity; fewer than 15 predicted patients were CT-confirmed with GO in a median of 6.5 months. Sample size was not statistically predetermined, and group allocation was not concealed from the investigators. Most expanded thyroid clonotypes with frequency above 0.001 were also detected in blood, suggesting blood repertoires may reflect the thyroid immune response. The 13-signature model separated ophthalmopathy from stable hyperthyroidism with approximately 88% sensitivity and around 84% specificity in cross-validation, and 80%/75% in the test set.

This clonotype was counted at least ten times. Its antigen is unknown. No clone much larger than this one lies a single base away; base qualities are absent. For repertoire sequencing, the TCR beta CDR3 regions were amplified from RNA transcripts. The first round of RT-PCR was done with HTBI primers and the Qiagen OneStep RT-PCR kit, and was followed by a second round of multiplex PCR, then size selection and purification. Libraries were sequenced on an Illumina HiSeq2000 using paired-end 100 bp reads. The authors processed their data as follows. SOAPnuke was used to process the reads, removing any read that contained adapters or uncalled bases, had a mean Phred below 15, or lacked an exact match to the constant primer or identifier. COPE v1.2.5 was used to merge high-quality paired reads. Unique nucleotide sequences were defined as clonotypes and aligned to IMGT TRB V, D and J references using MiTCR v1.1. Analysis was restricted to V-J combinations with a frequency above 0.0001, which covered approximately 99% of repertoires. For each V-J combination, a TCR clonal expansion and chaos score was defined as the ratio of F50 clonal expansion to chaos observed in the TCRdist matrix. Welch's t-statistics and random forest were used to reduce the features to about a dozen V-J combinations, which were then used as input to a naive Bayes classifier. Thyroid-blood repertoire similarity was quantified with the Morisita-Horn index. TCRdb reprocessed the public reads (quality trimming at Q25 with fastp, clone calling with MiXCR) and kept in-frame beta chains. Merged by CDR3 protein, the rows form single entries marked with the most common genes and DNA. The V and J calls were determined by TCRdb, not by the authors. The sample table records over a million distinct CDR3 sequences; roughly 35% of these occur just once. The ten largest clones take up approximately 10% of the sample.

Hyperthyroidism patients were newly diagnosed, with disease duration under 2 months, and aged 18 to 65 years. Patients were excluded if they had other autoimmune diseases, uncontrolled infections, pregnancy or lactation. Clinical symptoms, serum thyroxine, TRAb, thyroid ultrasound and orbital computed tomography formed the basis of the diagnosis. Total RNA was extracted using Trizol reagent, and RNA quality was checked on an Agilent 2100 Bioanalyzer. The germline V gene (reference sequence) yields DFQATT for CDR1 and SNEGSKA for CDR2. The V and J ends are trimmed by 6 bases and 9 bases, leaving 21 bases between them. Reading from cysteine to phenylalanine, the CDR3 counts 13 amino acids. The CDR3 DNA has 39 bases and is translated from base 1.

This TCR came from an adult man with Graves' hyperthyroidism. The specimen was peripheral blood or thyroid tissue (not recorded which). The chain couples TRBV20-1 to TRBJ2-7; a tentative D match to TRBD2 spans 5 bases. The nucleotide sequence reads as follows: TGCAGTGCCAAGACCCCGCACGGGAATGGGCAGTACTTC. Its product reads: CSAKTPHGNGQYF.